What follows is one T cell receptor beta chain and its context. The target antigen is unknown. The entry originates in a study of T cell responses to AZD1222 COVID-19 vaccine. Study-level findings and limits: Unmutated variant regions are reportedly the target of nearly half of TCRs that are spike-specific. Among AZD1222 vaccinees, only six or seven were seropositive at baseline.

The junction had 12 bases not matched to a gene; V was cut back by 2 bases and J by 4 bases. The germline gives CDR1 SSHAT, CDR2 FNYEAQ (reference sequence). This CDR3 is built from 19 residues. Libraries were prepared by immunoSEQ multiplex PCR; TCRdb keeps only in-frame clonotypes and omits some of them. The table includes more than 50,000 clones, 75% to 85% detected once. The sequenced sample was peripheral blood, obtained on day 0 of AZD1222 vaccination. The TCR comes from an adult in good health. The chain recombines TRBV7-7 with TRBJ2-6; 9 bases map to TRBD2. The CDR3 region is CASSLSVGLAAPGANVLTF. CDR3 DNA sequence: TGTGCCAGCAGCTTATCTGTGGGACTAGCCGCCCCCGGGGCCAACGTCCTGACTTTC. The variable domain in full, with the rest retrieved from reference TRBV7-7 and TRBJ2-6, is GAGVSQSPRYKVTKRGQDVTLRCDPISSHATLYWYQQALGQGPEFLTYFNYEAQPDKSGLPSDRFSAERPEGSISTLTIQRTEQRDSAMYRCASSLSVGLAAPGANVLTFGAGSRLTVL.